Below, 7 T cell receptor beta chains from the same sample are listed, as sequenced in a study of blood T cell repertoires in COVID-19. The data were produced by immunoSEQ multiplex PCR, yet TCRdb's version contains in-frame clones alone and is incomplete. The table includes approximately 190,000 clones, around 84% detected once. Sequenced sample: peripheral blood. Receptors originate from a man aged 25 to 45 with active or convalescent COVID-19.

The CDR3 sequence: CASSQEFDTFLDTQYF. The CDR3 DNA reads TGCGCCAGCAGCCAAGAATTTGACACGTTCCTAGATACGCAGTATTTT. The chain employs TRBV4-1 and TRBJ2-3; no definite D call. V was shortened by 0 bases and J by 5 bases, with 15 bases between the two germline ends. Germline V lookup: CDR1 MGHRA, CDR2 YSYEKL. The CDR3 contains 16 residues.

This sequence joins TRBV27 and TRBJ2-7; D remains unclear. Trimming took off 0 bases at V and 3 bases at J, with 12 bases between the two ends. The CDR3 is made up of 15 amino acids. CDR1 and CDR2 (germline): MNHEY, SMNVEV (reference sequence). The CDR3 DNA reads as TGTGCCAGCAGTTTATCAAGCCTTCCGGGCTACGAGCAGTACGTC. This codes for CASSLSSLPGYEQYV.

The chain recombines TRBV6-5 with TRBJ2-5; D may be TRBD2 (6 bases). The CDR3 spans 14 residues. Between the trimmed V and J ends, which lost 2 bases and 3 bases, there was a span of 10 bases. The germline V gene encodes CDR1 MNHEY and CDR2 SVGAGI. As DNA, the CDR3 is TGTGCCAGCAGTTACCGTGGGGAGGAAGAGACCCAGTACTTC. Protein sequence: CASSYRGEEETQYF.

This chain joins TRBV4-1 and TRBJ1-6, with 9 bases matching TRBD1. J was trimmed by 9 bases and V by 3 bases; bases with no gene match: 9. Germline values: CDR1 MGHRA, CDR2 YSYEKL. This CDR3 region has 16 residues. CDR3 in amino acids: CASSQRTGVDPSPLHF. Here the CDR3 DNA reads TGCGCCAGCAGCCAGAGGACAGGGGTTGACCCTTCACCCCTCCACTTT.

This chain links TRBV6-5 with TRBJ1-2, with TRBD1 identical over 7 bases. Germline assignment: CDR1 MNHEY and CDR2 SVGAGI. V dropped 4 bases and J dropped 1; count of bases not matched to a gene: 9. The CDR3 consists of 16 residues. CDR3 in DNA: TGTGCCAGCAGTTCACCCCGGGACAGCCTTAACTATGGCTACACCTTC. The encoded protein is CASSSPRDSLNYGYTF.

J is TRBJ1-1 and V is TRBV3-1 (or the pseudogene TRBV3-2); the D is unclear. V was cut by 2 bases and J by 1 base, with 14 bases left in between. The CDR3 length is 16 residues. CDR1 is LGHDT, CDR2 YNNKEL, per germline (reference sequence). Here the CDR3 reads CASSQFHPGGNTEAFF. The CDR3 region has the DNA TGTGCCAGCAGCCAATTCCACCCCGGAGGGAACACTGAAGCTTTCTTT.

This clone was observed a single time. The genes are TRBV28 and TRBJ1-4; 7 nucleotides line up with TRBD1. The CDR3 runs to 14 residues. Germline CDR1 MDHEN, CDR2 SYDVKM. V shed 7 bases, J shed 4 bases, and the junction held 6 bases outside the gene matches. CDR3 sequence reads: CASTTRGVNEKLFF. The CDR3 DNA follows: TGTGCCAGCACCACCAGGGGGGTTAATGAAAAACTGTTTTTT.